This TCR beta chain appears in the sequencing data of a study of type 1 regulatory T cells. Overall study context: T-allo10 is a Tr1-enriched, alloantigen-specific CD4 T cell product made in vitro.

This CDR3 is built from 12 residues. The germline CDR1 and CDR2 sequences are SGHRS and YFSETQ. V was clipped by 0 bases and J by 4 bases, with 4 bases between them. Graft donor-derived T-allo10 cells were described as host-alloantigen-specific, anergic, and alloantigen-specifically suppressive. Comment on this clonotype: The antigen remains unidentified.

TCRdb re-analysed the reads in MiXCR, keeping a single row per CDR3 protein. The data contain around 62,000 distinct CDR3 sequences, about 62% of them singletons. Material for sequencing was cultured T cells, either the whole culture or a sorted T cell fraction (not recorded which). Stated subset: Tr1-enriched cell product generated in vitro against host alloantigens. The V call is TRBV5-1, the J call TRBJ2-5; D is unclear. The TCR was taken from a human donor in good health. The CDR3 protein is CASSLATETQYF. The CDR3 DNA reads TGCGCCAGCAGCTTGGCCACAGAGACCCAGTACTTC.